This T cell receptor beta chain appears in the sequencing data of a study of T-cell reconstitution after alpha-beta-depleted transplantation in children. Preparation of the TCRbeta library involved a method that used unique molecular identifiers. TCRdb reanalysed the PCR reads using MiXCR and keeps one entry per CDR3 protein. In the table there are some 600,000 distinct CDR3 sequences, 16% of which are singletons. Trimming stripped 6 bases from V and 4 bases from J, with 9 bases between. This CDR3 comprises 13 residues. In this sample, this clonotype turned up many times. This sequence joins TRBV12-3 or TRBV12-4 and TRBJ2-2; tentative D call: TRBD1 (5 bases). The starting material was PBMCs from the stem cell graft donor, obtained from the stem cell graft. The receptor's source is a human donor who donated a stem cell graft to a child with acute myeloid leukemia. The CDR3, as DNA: TGTGCCAGCAGCTTAAGGGGCACCGGGGAGCTGTTTTTT. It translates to CASSLRGTGELFF.